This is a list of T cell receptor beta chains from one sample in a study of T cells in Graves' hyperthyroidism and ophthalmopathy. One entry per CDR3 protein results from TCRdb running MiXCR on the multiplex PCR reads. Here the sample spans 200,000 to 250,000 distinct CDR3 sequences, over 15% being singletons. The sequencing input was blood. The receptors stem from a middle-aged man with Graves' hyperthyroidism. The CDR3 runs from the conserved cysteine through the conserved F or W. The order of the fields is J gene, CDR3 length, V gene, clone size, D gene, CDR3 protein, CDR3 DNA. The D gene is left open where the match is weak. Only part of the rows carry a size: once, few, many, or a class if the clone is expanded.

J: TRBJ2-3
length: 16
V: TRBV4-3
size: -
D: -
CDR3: CASSQAAGHIGGTQYF
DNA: TGCGCCAGCAGCCAAGCGGCCGGACACATCGGGGGAACGCAGTATTTT

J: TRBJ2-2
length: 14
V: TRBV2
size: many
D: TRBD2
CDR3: CASTRERNTGELFF
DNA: TGTGCCAGCACGCGGGAGCGGAACACCGGGGAGCTGTTTTTT

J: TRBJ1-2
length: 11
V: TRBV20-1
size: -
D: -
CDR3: CSLPSDYGYTF
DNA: TGCAGTTTACCTTCGGACTATGGCTACACCTTC

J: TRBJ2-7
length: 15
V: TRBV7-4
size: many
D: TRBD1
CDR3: CASSPGGTGFHEQYF
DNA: TGTGCCAGCAGCCCAGGGGGGACAGGGTTCCACGAGCAGTACTTC

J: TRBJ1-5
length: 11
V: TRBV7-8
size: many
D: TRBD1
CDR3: CASSYGQVQHF
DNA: TGTGCCAGCAGCTACGGACAGGTCCAGCATTTT

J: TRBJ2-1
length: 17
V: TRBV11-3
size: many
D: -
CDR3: CASSLDSGGGSYNEQFF
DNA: TGTGCCAGCAGCTTGGATAGCGGAGGAGGCTCCTACAATGAGCAGTTCTTC

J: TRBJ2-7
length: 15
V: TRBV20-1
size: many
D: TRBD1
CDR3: CSARDFGQGHYEQYF
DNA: TGCAGTGCTAGAGATTTTGGACAGGGGCACTACGAGCAGTACTTC

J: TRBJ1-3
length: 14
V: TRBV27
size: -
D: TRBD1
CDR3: CASSRGGGGNTIYF
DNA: TGTGCCAGCAGCCGCGGAGGGGGCGGAAACACCATATATTTT

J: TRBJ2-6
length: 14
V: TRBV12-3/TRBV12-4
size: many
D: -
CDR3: CASLWRSGANVLTF
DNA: TGTGCCAGCTTGTGGCGATCTGGGGCCAACGTCCTGACTTTC

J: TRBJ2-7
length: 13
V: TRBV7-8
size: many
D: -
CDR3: CASRPQGRNEQYF
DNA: TGTGCCAGCAGACCACAGGGTAGGAACGAGCAGTACTTC

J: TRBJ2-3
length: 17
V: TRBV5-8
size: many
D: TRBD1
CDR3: CASSLDRDRGNTDTQYF
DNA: TGTGCCAGCAGCTTGGACCGGGACAGGGGTAATACAGATACGCAGTATTTT

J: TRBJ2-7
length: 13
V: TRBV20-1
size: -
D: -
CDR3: CSAPIGAVREQYF
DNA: TGCAGTGCGCCGATTGGGGCTGTCCGCGAGCAGTACTTC

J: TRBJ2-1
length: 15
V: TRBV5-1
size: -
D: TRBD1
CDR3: CASSSGTGRYNEQFF
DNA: TGCGCCAGCAGCTCCGGGACAGGGCGCTACAATGAGCAGTTCTTC

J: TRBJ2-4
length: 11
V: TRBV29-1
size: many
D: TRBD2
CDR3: CSLGRESFQYF
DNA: TGCAGTCTGGGGCGGGAGAGCTTTCAGTACTTC

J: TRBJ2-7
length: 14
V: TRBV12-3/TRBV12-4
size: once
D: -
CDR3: CASSRSGTQSEQYF
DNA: TGTGCCAGCAGCCGAAGCGGGACACAATCCGAGCAGTACTTC

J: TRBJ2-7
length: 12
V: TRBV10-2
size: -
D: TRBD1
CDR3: CASSVDRYEQYF
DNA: TGCGCCAGCAGTGTGGACAGGTACGAGCAGTACTTC

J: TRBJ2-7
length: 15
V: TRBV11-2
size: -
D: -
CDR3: CASSQDLSASYEQYF
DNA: TGCGCCAGCAGCCAAGATCTATCTGCTTCCTACGAGCAGTACTTC

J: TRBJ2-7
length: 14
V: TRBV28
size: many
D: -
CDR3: CASSLAGIDYEQYF
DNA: TGTGCCAGCAGTTTAGCTGGGATTGACTACGAGCAGTACTTC

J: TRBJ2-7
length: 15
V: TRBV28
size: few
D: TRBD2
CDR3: CASSPGGALNYEQYF
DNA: TGTGCCAGCAGTCCGGGGGGAGCCTTAAACTACGAGCAGTACTTC

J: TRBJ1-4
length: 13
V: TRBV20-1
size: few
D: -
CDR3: CSATTDPNEKLFF
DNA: TGCAGTGCCACGACAGATCCTAATGAAAAACTGTTTTTT

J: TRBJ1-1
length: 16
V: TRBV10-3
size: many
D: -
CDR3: CAISESGIIMNTEAFF
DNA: TGTGCCATCAGTGAGTCTGGTATTATAATGAACACTGAAGCTTTCTTT

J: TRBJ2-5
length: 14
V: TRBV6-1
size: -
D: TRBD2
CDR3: CASSDTSGTETQYF
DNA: TGTGCCAGCAGTGATACTAGCGGGACTGAGACCCAGTACTTC

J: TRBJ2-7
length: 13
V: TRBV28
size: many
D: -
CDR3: CASSSGTNYEQYF
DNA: TGTGCCAGCAGTTCCGGGACAAACTACGAGCAGTACTTC

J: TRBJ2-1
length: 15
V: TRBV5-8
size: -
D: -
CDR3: CASSLGDGSGNEQFF
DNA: TGTGCCAGCAGCTTGGGTGATGGGTCGGGAAATGAGCAGTTCTTC

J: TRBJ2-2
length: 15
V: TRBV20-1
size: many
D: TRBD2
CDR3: CSAPDPVGGNGELFF
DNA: TGCAGTGCTCCCGATCCAGTGGGGGGGAACGGGGAGCTGTTTTTT

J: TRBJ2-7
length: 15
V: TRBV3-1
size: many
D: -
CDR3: CASSQGSPGYGEQYF
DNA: TGTGCCAGCAGCCAAGGGTCACCGGGGTACGGCGAGCAGTACTTC

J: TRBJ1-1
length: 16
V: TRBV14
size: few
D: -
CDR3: CASSPRGRAPEPEAFF
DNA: TGTGCCAGCAGCCCCCGTGGTAGGGCTCCTGAGCCTGAAGCTTTCTTT

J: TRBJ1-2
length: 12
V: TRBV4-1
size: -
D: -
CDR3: CASSQRQDGYTF
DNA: TGCGCCAGCAGCCAACGACAGGATGGCTACACCTTC

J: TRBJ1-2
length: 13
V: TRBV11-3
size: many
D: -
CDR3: CASRGAGSGGYTF
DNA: TGTGCCAGCAGGGGAGCAGGGTCTGGTGGCTACACCTTC

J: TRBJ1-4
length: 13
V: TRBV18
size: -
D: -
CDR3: CATRAGLNEKLFF
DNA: TGTGCCACCCGGGCCGGACTAAATGAAAAACTGTTTTTT

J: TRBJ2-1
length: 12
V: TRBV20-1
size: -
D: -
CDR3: CSASDQTSEQFF
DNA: TGCAGTGCTAGTGATCAGACCAGCGAGCAGTTCTTC

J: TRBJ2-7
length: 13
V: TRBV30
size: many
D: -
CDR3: CAWSGERVWEQYF
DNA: TGTGCCTGGAGTGGAGAAAGGGTTTGGGAGCAGTACTTC

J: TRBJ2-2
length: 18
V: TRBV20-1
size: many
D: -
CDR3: CSARPPSFRGIRTGELFF
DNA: TGCAGTGCTAGACCGCCCTCGTTTAGGGGGATTCGCACCGGGGAGCTGTTTTTT

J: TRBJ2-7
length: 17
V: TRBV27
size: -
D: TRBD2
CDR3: CASSSGLAGVGSYEQYF
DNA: TGTGCCAGCAGTTCGGGACTAGCGGGAGTGGGCTCCTACGAGCAGTACTTC

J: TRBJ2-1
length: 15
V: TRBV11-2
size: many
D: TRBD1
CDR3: CASSLTGATNNEQFF
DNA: TGTGCCAGCAGCTTAACAGGGGCCACAAACAATGAGCAGTTCTTC

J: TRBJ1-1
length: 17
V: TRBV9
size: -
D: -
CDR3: CASSPSIGWGGETEAFF
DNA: TGTGCCAGCAGCCCCAGTATTGGGTGGGGCGGAGAGACTGAAGCTTTCTTT

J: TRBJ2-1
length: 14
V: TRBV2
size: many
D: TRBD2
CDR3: CASMMELALDEQFF
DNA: TGTGCCAGCATGATGGAACTAGCGTTGGATGAGCAGTTCTTC

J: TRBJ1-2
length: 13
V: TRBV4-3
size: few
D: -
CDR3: CASSREIGYGYTF
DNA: TGCGCCAGCAGCCGGGAAATTGGCTATGGCTACACCTTC

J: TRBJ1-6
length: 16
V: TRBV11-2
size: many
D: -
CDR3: CASSPRTGNYNSPLHF
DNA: TGTGCCAGCAGCCCACGTACAGGAAACTATAATTCACCCCTCCACTTT

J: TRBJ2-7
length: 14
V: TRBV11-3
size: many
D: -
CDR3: CASGRGRDSYEQYF
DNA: TGTGCCAGCGGAAGGGGTCGAGACAGCTACGAGCAGTACTTC